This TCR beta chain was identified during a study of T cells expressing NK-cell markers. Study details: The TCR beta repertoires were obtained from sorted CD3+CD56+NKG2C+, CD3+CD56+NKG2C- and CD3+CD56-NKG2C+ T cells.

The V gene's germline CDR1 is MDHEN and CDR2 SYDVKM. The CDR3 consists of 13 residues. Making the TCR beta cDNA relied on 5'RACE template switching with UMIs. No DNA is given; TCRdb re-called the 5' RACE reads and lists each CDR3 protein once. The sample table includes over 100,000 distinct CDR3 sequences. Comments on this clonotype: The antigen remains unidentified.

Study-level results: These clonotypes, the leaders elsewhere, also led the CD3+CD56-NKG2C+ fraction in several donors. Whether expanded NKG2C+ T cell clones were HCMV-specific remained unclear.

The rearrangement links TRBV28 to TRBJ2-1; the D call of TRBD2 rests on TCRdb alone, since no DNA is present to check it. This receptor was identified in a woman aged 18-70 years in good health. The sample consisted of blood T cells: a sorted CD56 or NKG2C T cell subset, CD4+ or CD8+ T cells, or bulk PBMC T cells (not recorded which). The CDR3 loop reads CASQRMTYNEQFF.